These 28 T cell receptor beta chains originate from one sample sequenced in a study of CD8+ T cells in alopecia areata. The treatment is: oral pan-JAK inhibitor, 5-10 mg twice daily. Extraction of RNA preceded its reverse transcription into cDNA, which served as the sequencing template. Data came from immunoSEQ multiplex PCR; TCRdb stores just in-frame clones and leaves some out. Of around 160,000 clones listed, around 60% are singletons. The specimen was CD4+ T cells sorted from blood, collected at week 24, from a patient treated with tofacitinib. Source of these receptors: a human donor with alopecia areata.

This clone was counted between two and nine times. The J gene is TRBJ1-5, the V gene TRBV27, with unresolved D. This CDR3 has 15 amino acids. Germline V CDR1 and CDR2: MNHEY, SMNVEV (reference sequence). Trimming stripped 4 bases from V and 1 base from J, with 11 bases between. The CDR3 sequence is CASSSLASSNQPQHF. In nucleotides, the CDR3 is TGTGCCAGCAGTTCGCTCGCCAGCAGCAATCAGCCCCAGCATTTT.

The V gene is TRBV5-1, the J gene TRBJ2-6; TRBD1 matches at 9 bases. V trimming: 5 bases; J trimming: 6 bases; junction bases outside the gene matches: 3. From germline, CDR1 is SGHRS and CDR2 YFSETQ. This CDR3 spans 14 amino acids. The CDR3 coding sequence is TGCGCCAGCAGTCACAGGGGGCAGGCCAACGTCCTGACTTTC. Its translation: CASSHRGQANVLTF.

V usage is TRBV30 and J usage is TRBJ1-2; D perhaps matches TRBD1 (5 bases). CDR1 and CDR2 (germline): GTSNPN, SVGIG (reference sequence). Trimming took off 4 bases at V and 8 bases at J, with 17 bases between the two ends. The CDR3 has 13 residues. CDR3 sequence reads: CAWTIAGRRGYTF. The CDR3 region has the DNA TGTGCCTGGACCATTGCGGGACGGCGGGGCTACACCTTC.

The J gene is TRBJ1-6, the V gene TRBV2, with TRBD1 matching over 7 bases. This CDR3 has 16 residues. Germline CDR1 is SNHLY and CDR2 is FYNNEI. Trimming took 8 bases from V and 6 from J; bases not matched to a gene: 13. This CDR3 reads CASERIRQGSNSPLHF. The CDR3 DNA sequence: TGTGCCAGCGAAAGGATCAGACAGGGTAGTAATTCACCCCTCCACTTT.

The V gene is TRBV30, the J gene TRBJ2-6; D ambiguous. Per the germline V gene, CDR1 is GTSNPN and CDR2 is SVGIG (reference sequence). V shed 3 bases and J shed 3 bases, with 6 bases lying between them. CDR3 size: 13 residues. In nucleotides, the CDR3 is TGTGCCTGGAGACCGGATGGGGCCAACGTCCTGACTTTC. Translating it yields CAWRPDGANVLTF.

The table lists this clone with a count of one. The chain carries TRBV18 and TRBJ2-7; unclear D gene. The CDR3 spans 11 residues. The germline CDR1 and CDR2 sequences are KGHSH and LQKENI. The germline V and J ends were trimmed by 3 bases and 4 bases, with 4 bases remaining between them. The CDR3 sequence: CASSPGYEQYF. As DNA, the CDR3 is TGTGCCAGCTCACCGGGGTACGAGCAGTACTTC.

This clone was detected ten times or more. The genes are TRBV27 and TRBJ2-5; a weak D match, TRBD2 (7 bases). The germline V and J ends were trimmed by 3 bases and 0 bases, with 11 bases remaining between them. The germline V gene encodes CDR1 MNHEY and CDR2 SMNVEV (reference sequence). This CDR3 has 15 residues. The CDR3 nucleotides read TGTGCCAGCAGTTTCGCGGGGGCGTACCAAGAGACCCAGTACTTC. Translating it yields CASSFAGAYQETQYF.

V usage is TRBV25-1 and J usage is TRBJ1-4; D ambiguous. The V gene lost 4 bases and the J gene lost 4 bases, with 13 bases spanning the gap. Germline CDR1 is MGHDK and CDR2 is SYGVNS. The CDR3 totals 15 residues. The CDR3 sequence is CASSVVQGYNEKLFF. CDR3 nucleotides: TGTGCCAGCAGTGTGGTGCAAGGATATAATGAAAAACTGTTTTTT.

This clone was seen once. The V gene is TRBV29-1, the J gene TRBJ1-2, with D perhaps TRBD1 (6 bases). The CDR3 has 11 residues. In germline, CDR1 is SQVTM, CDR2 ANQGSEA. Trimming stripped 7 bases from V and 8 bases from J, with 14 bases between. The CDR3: CSAIRGLGYTF. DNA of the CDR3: TGCAGCGCTATCAGGGGACTCGGCTACACCTTC.

CDR3 DNA sequence: TGTGCCAGCAGCCGGGCTAGCGACCCCTACGAGCAGTACTTC. It encodes CASSRASDPYEQYF. The rearrangement uses TRBV5-6 and TRBJ2-7; TRBD2 is a possible D gene (6 bases). V lost 4 bases and J 2 bases, leaving 13 bases between the germline ends. This CDR3 spans 14 amino acids. Germline CDR1 and CDR2: SGHDT and YYEEEE.

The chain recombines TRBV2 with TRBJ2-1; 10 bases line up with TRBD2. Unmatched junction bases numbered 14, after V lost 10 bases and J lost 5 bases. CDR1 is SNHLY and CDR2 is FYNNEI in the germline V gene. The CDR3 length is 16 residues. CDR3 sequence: CATRSRWLAGDNEQFF. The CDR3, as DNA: TGTGCCACCCGCTCGAGGTGGCTAGCGGGGGACAATGAGCAGTTCTTC.

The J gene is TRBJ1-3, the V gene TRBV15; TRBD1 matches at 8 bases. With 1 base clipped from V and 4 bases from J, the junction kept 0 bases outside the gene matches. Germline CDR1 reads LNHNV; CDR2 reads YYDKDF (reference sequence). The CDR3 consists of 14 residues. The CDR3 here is CATSRGTGGNTIYF. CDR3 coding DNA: TGTGCCACCAGCAGAGGGACAGGGGGAAACACCATATATTTT.

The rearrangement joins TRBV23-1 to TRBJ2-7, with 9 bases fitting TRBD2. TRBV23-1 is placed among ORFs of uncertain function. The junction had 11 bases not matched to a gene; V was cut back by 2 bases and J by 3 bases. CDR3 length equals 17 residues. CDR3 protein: CASSQTNRLAEGYEQYF. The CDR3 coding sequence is TGCGCCAGCAGTCAAACCAATCGACTAGCGGAGGGCTACGAGCAGTACTTC.

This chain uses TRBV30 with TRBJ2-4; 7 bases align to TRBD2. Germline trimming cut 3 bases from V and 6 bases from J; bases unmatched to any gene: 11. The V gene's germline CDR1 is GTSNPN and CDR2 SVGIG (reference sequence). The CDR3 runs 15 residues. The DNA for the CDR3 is TGTGCCTGGAGCGCCTCCGCGGGGGTTATAAACATTCAGTACTTC. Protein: CAWSASAGVINIQYF.

This chain's CDR3 is CASSPNRQGWYGYTF. The CDR3 coding sequence is TGTGCCAGCAGCCCCAACCGACAGGGATGGTATGGCTACACCTTC. The V call is TRBV6-5, the J call TRBJ1-2; TRBD1 matches at 7 bases. V was clipped by 6 bases and J by 5 bases; unmatched bases: 12. The germline gives CDR1 MNHEY, CDR2 SVGAGI. This CDR3 is built from 15 residues.

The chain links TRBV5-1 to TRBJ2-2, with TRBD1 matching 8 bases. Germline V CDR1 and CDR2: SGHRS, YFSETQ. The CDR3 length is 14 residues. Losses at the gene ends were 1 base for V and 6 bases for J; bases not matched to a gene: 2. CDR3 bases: TGCGCCAGCAGCTTGAGGACAGGGCCCGGGGAGCTGTTTTTT. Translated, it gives CASSLRTGPGELFF.

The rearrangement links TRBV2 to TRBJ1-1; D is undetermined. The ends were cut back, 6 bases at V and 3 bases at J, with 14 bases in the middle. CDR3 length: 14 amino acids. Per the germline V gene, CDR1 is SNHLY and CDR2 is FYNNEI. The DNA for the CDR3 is TGTGCCAGCAGAGCGGAACTCGGGGACACTGAAGCTTTCTTT. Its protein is CASRAELGDTEAFF.

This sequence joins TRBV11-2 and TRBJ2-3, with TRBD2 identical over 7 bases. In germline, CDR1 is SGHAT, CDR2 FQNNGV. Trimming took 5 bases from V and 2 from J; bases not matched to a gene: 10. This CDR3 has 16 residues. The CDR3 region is CASSNRDYQVTDTQYF. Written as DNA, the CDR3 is TGTGCCAGCAGCAACCGGGACTATCAAGTCACAGATACGCAGTATTTT.

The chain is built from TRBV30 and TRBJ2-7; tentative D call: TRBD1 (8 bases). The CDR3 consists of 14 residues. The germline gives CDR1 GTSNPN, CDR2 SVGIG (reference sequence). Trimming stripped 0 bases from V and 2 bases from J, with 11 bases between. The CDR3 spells CAWSVQGGTYEQYF. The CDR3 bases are TGTGCCTGGAGTGTACAGGGGGGGACCTACGAGCAGTACTTC.

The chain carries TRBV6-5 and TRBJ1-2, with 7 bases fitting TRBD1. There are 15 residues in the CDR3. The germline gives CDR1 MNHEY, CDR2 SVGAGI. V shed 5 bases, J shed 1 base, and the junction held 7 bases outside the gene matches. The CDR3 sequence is CASSRGQDNNYGYTF. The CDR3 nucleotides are TGTGCCAGCAGTCGCGGACAGGACAATAACTATGGCTACACCTTC.

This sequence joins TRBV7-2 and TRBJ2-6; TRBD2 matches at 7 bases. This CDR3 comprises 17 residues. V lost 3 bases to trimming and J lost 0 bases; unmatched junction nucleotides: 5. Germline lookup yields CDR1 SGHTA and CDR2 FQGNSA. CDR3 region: CASSLASGYSGANVLTF. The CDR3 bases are TGTGCCAGCAGCTTGGCTAGCGGCTACTCTGGGGCCAACGTCCTGACTTTC.

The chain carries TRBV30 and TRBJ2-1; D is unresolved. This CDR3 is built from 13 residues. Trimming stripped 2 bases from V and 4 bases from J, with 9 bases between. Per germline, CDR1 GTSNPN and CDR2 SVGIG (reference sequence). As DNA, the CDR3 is TGTGCCTGGAGTTTGAACACTTACAATGAGCAGTTCTTC. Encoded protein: CAWSLNTYNEQFF.

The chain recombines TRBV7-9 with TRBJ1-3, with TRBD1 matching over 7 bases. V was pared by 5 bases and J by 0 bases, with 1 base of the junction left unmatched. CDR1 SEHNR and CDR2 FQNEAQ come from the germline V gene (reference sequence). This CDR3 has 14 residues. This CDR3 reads CASSRDSSGNTIYF. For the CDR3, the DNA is TGTGCCAGCAGCAGGGACAGCTCTGGAAACACCATATATTTT.

The CDR3 coding sequence is TGTGCCAGCAGCCAGAGACTAGGACAGTTCTTC. It specifies CASSQRLGQFF. The chain carries TRBV7-2 and TRBJ2-1, with D perhaps matching TRBD2 (6 bases). The CDR3 has 11 amino acids. The germline V and J ends were trimmed by 5 bases and 13 bases, with 12 bases remaining between them. From germline, CDR1 is SGHTA and CDR2 FQGNSA.

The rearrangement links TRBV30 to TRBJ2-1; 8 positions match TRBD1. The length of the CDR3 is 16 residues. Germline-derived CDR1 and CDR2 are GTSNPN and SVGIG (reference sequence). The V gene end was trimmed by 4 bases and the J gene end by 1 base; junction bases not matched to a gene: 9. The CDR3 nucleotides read TGTGCCTGGATAGGCGGACAGGGAAGGTCCTACAATGAGCAGTTCTTC. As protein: CAWIGGQGRSYNEQFF. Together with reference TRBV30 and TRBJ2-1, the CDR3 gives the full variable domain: SQTIHQWPATLVQPVGSPLSLECTVEGTSNPNLYWYRQAAGRGLQLLFYSVGIGQISSEVPQNLSASRPQDRQFILSSKKLLLSDSGFYLCAWIGGQGRSYNEQFFGPGTRLTVL.

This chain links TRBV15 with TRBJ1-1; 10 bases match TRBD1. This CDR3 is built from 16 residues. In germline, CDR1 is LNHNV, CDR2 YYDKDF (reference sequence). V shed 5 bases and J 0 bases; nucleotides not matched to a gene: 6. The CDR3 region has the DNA TGTGCCACCAGCTCACCGGGACAGGGGATGAACACTGAAGCTTTCTTT. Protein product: CATSSPGQGMNTEAFF.

CDR3 DNA: TGTGCCAGCAGTTACTCGGGCAGCAGGGAGACCCAGTACTTC. It encodes CASSYSGSRETQYF. The V call is TRBV6-5, the J call TRBJ2-5; no definite D call. This CDR3 has 14 residues. Trimming stripped 0 bases from V and 5 bases from J, with 10 bases between. Germline CDR1 and CDR2: MNHEY and SVGAGI.

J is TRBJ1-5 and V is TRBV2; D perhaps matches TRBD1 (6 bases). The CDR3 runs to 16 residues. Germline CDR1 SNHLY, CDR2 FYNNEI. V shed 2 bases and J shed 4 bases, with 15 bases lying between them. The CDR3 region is CASSESGNRANQPQHF. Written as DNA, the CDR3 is TGTGCCAGCAGTGAATCCGGAAACAGGGCGAATCAGCCCCAGCATTTT.